This passage covers 12 T cell receptor beta chains from one sample sequenced in a study of blood T cells in healthy people across ages. Sample-barcoded 5' priming and a J-beta primer mix drove a second PCR of roughly 7 to 11 cycles. TCRdb reanalysed the 5' RACE reads using MiXCR and keeps one entry per CDR3 protein. The sample shows around 1,500,000 distinct CDR3 sequences, approximately 42% of them seen only once. Input material: blood. These receptors all come from a woman in her late teens or twenties in good health.

The J gene is TRBJ1-1, the V gene TRBV9; D is ambiguous. V dropped 0 bases and J dropped 5 bases, with 11 bases sitting between them. This CDR3 comprises 14 residues. Germline values: CDR1 SGDLS, CDR2 YYNGEE. The CDR3 loop is CASSVENGLTEAFF. The CDR3 bases are TGTGCCAGCAGCGTAGAAAACGGTTTAACTGAAGCTTTCTTT.

This clonotype was counted ten times or more. The genes are TRBV7-2 and TRBJ2-1; 7 nucleotides line up with TRBD2. CDR1 SGHTA and CDR2 FQGNSA come from the germline V gene. This CDR3 contains 18 residues. V shed 1 base and J 0 bases; nucleotides not matched to a gene: 9. The CDR3 DNA reads as TGTGCCAGCAGCTTAGGGCTAGCGGTACACTTCTCCTACAATGAGCAGTTCTTC. Its protein product is CASSLGLAVHFSYNEQFF.

V usage is TRBV4-1 and J usage is TRBJ2-7; 10 bases match TRBD2. The V gene end was trimmed by 3 bases and the J gene end by 2 bases; junction bases not matched to a gene: 10. The CDR3 loop spans 17 amino acids. Germline CDR1 and CDR2: MGHRA and YSYEKL. The CDR3 reads CASSHGTSETLTYEQYF. The CDR3 nucleotides are TGCGCCAGCAGCCACGGGACTAGCGAGACTCTAACCTACGAGCAGTACTTC.

V gene TRBV2 combines with J gene TRBJ1-2; TRBD1 is a possible D gene (6 bases). The CDR3 sequence is 14 residues long. The V end lost 6 bases, the J end lost 4 bases, and 15 bases lay between the germline ends. Germline assignment: CDR1 SNHLY and CDR2 FYNNEI. The CDR3, as DNA: TGTGCCAGCAGACTAAACAGGGAGATCTATGGCTACACCTTC. Amino acid sequence: CASRLNREIYGYTF.

The chain recombines TRBV14 with TRBJ2-1; 7 bases agree with TRBD2. Germline assignment: CDR1 SGHDN and CDR2 FVKESK. There are 13 residues in the CDR3. J lost 15 bases, V lost 0 bases, and 8 bases had no gene match. The CDR3 sequence: CASSQDLETSPFF. The CDR3 DNA follows: TGTGCCAGCAGCCAAGACCTCGAGACTAGCCCGTTCTTC.

The chain employs TRBV2 and TRBJ2-7; D possibly uses TRBD1 or TRBD2 (5 bases each). The germline V gene has CDR1 SNHLY and CDR2 FYNNEI. The CDR3 sequence is 13 residues long. V dropped 1 base and J dropped 6 bases, with 10 bases sitting between them. The CDR3 loop is CASSEGLGTEQYF. CDR3 DNA sequence: TGTGCCAGCAGTGAAGGCCTGGGGACCGAGCAGTACTTC.

The chain is built from TRBV27 and TRBJ2-7; D may be TRBD2 (5 bases). Between the trimmed V and J ends, which lost 5 bases and 0 bases, there was a span of 11 bases. The V gene's germline CDR1 is MNHEY and CDR2 SMNVEV (reference sequence). The CDR3 length is 14 residues. CDR3 sequence: CASSVSGLSYEQYF. The CDR3 DNA reads TGTGCCAGCAGTGTCAGCGGTCTCTCCTACGAGCAGTACTTC.

The chain uses TRBV5-1 and TRBJ2-1; D is unclear. CDR3 length: 14 amino acids. Germline lookup yields CDR1 SGHRS and CDR2 YFSETQ. With 0 bases removed from V and 3 bases from J, the gap between germline ends came to 7 bases. CDR3 residues: CASSLAAFYNEQFF. The CDR3 DNA reads TGCGCCAGCAGCTTGGCCGCCTTCTACAATGAGCAGTTCTTC.

This clonotype was counted a few times. The chain uses TRBV7-9 and TRBJ2-5, with D possibly matching TRBD2 (6 bases). The V gene lost 8 bases and the J gene lost 11 bases, with 27 bases spanning the gap. The CDR3 consists of 15 residues. Germline CDR1 reads SEHNR; CDR2 reads FQNEAQ (reference sequence). The CDR3 coding sequence is TGTGCCAGCCTTCTGTGGGGACTTACTTTAGGAGAGCAGTACTTC. It translates to CASLLWGLTLGEQYF.

The rearrangement links TRBV28 to TRBJ2-3; TRBD2 matches 8 bases. Trimming removed 2 bases from V and 5 bases from J; junction bases left unmatched: 12. Germline CDR1 reads MDHEN; CDR2 reads SYDVKM. This CDR3 comprises 17 residues. The CDR3 DNA reads TGTGCCAGCAGTTTAAGCGGGAGCCCCACACTCGGAGATACGCAGTATTTT. It translates to CASSLSGSPTLGDTQYF.

Remarks on this clonotype: Germline is not matched at one junction end, which may reflect a read error. This sequence joins TRBV6-4 and TRBJ2-1; D is perhaps TRBD2 (7 bases). The CDR3 length is 17 residues. Germline CDR1 reads MRHNA; CDR2 reads SNTAGT. The CDR3 region is CASSNSTAGANYNEQFF. The CDR3 nucleotides read TGTGCCAGCAGTAACTCGACTGCGGGGGCCAACTACAATGAGCAGTTCTTC.

This clonotype turned up a few times. The rearrangement uses TRBV10-3 and TRBJ2-3, with TRBD2 identical over 9 bases. Germline CDR1 ENHRY, CDR2 SYGVKD. This CDR3 region has 19 residues. With 10 bases clipped from V and 4 bases from J, the junction kept 24 bases outside the gene matches. The CDR3 DNA reads TGTGCCACCTATAGCGGGGGAGACGTCTACGCCAGGATCTCAGATACGCAGTATTTT. Protein sequence: CATYSGGDVYARISDTQYF.